The sequence of this T cell receptor (beta chain) was determined in a study of OX40 agonist ivuxolimab in advanced cancers. Study-wide context: Having had anti-PD-1, anti-PD-L1 or anti-CTLA-4 therapy before was allowed, and about 42% had some.

As to this clone: Its antigen is as yet unknown.

Findings of the study overall: Expanded clones tended on average to be more numerous among CD8+ T cells than CD4+.

Profiling relied on immunoSEQ multiplex PCR, and the TCRdb table lists in-frame clones only, not all of them. The sample carries fewer than 100,000 clones, 85% to 90% recorded once. The CDR3 loop spans 18 amino acids. CDR1 is LNHDA and CDR2 is SQIVND in the germline V gene (reference sequence). V lost 7 bases to trimming and J lost 0 bases, with 21 bases between them. The chain carries TRBV19 and TRBJ1-4; perhaps TRBD1 as D (5 bases). The material was CD4+ or CD8+ T cells sorted from blood, obtained in a trial of the OX40 agonist ivuxolimab. This clonotype was obtained from an adult with an advanced solid tumor such as melanoma, head and neck, liver or kidney cancer. Here the CDR3 reads CASTLGRATIATNEKLFF. CDR3 DNA: TGTGCCAGTACCCTCGGCAGGGCCACAATTGCAACTAATGAAAAACTGTTTTTT.